This TCR beta chain was identified in a study of cytomegalovirus exposure and HLA in healthy donors. Points from the study as a whole: Among the most significant clusters, several appeared linked to common viral pathogens in a later analysis. As was reported, the classifier diagnosed cytomegalovirus status with high specificity and sensitivity.

Of note for this clone: What it recognizes is unknown.

Nominally healthy donors were sampled, though unrecorded immune exposures were likely. 13 Jbeta primers and 60 Vbeta primers were used for the PCR. This table comes from immunoSEQ multiplex PCR, and its TCRdb copy is limited to in-frame clones, with some not included. The data contain 100,000 to 150,000 clones, around 76% of them singletons. Sequenced material: PBMCs. This TCR was recovered from a male donor in good health and CMV-seronegative.

The DNA of the CDR3 is TGTGCCAGCAGTCTCGGACTGAACTACGAGCAGTACTTC. It encodes CASSLGLNYEQYF. The genes are TRBV6-5 and TRBJ2-7; a weak D match, TRBD2 (5 bases). This CDR3 contains 13 residues. With 5 bases removed from V and 3 bases from J, the gap between germline ends came to 11 bases. From germline, CDR1 is MNHEY and CDR2 SVGAGI.